The clone carrying this TCR beta chain was seen more than once but under ten times. Its antigen is undetermined. This sample is drawn from a study of siplizumab effects on memory and regulatory T cells. The assay covered 75,000 to 100,000 TCR templates per sample. The repertoire was sequenced with immunoSEQ multiplex PCR; TCRdb's copy has only in-frame clones and lacks some. The sample contains 85,000 to 90,000 clones, around 89% of which appear only once. Study results and caveats: In controls, about 28% of mappable alloreactive CD4+ clones were Treg-derived on average, versus roughly 74% with siplizumab. In the presence of siplizumab, alloreactive sequences traceable to unstimulated CD4+ memory cells were significantly reduced.

The CDR3 extends over 11 amino acids. The trim removed 4 bases at V and 11 bases at J, leaving 2 bases unmatched. Germline CDR1 and CDR2: KGHSH and LQKENI. The receptor comes from a human donor in good health. The rearrangement links TRBV18 to TRBJ1-5, with 7 positions matching TRBD1. The sequencing input was CD4+ T cells sorted from blood. CDR3 protein: CASSLGGTQHF. CDR3 DNA sequence: TGTGCCAGCTCACTAGGGGGCACCCAGCATTTT.